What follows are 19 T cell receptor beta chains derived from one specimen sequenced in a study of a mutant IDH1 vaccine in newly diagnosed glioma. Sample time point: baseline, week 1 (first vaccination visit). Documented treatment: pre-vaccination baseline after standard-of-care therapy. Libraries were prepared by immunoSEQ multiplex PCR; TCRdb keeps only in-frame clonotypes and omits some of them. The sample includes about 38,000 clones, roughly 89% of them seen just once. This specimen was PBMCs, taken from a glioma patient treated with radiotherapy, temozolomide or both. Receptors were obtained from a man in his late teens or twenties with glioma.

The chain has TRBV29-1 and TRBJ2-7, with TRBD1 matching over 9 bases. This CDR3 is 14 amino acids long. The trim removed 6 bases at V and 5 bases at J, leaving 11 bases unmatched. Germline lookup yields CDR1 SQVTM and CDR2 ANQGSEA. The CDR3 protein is CSVMGQGRLHEQYF. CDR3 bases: TGCAGCGTGATGGGACAGGGAAGGTTGCACGAGCAGTACTTC.

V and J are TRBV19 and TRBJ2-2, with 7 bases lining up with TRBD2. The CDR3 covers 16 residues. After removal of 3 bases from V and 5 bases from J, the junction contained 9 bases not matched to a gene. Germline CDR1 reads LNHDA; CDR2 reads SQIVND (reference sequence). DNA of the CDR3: TGTGCCAGTAGTATGGGGAGGGAGATGATAACCGGGGAGCTGTTTTTT. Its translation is CASSMGREMITGELFF.

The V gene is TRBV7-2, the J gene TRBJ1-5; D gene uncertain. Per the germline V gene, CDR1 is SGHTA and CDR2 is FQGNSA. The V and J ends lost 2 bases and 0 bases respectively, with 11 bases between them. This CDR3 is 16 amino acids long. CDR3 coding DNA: TGTGCCAGCAGCTTAAACCCAGCACCTAGCAATCAGCCCCAGCATTTT. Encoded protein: CASSLNPAPSNQPQHF.

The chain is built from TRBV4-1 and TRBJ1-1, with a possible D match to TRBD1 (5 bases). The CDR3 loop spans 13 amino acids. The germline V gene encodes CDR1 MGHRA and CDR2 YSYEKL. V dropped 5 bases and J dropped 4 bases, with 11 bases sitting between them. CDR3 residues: CASSDSQGTEAFF. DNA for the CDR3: TGCGCCAGCAGCGACAGCCAGGGCACTGAAGCTTTCTTT.

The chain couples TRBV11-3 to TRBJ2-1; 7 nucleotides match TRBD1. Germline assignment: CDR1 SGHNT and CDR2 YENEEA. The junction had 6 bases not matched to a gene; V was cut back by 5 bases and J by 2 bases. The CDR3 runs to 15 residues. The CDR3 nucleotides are TGTGCCAGCAGCCCGGGGCAGGGGGCCTACAATGAGCAGTTCTTC. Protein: CASSPGQGAYNEQFF.

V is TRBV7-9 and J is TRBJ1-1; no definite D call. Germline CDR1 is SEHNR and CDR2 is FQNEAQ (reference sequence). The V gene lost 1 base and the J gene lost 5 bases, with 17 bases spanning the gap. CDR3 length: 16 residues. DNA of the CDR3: TGTGCCAGCAGCTTAGACCTCGCCAGGATGGGTACTGAAGCTTTCTTT. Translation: CASSLDLARMGTEAFF.

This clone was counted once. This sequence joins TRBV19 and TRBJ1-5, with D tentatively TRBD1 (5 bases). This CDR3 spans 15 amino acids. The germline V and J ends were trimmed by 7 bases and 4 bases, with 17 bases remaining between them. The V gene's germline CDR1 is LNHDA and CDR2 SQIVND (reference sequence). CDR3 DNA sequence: TGTGCCAGTAACCCCGGGGCCCCTTTAAATCAGCCCCAGCATTTT. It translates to CASNPGAPLNQPQHF.

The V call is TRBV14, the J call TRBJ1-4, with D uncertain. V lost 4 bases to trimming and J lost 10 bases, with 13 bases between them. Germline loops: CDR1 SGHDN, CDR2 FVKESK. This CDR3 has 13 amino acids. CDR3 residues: CASSLTASGKLFF. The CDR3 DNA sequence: TGTGCCAGCAGCCTTACCGCATCAGGAAAACTGTTTTTT.

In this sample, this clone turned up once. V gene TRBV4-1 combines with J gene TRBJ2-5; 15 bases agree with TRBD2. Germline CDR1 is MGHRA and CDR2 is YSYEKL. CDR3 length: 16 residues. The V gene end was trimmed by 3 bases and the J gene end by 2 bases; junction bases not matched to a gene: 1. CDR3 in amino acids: CASSQGLAGGQETQYF. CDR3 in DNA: TGCGCCAGCAGCCAGGGACTAGCGGGAGGTCAAGAGACCCAGTACTTC.

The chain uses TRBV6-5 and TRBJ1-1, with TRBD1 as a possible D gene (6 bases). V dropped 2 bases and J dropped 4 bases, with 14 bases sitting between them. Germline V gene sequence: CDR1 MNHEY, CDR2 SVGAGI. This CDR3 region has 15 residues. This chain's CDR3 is CASSYQRGRGTEAFF. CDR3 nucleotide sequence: TGTGCCAGCAGTTACCAGCGGGGGCGCGGCACTGAAGCTTTCTTT.

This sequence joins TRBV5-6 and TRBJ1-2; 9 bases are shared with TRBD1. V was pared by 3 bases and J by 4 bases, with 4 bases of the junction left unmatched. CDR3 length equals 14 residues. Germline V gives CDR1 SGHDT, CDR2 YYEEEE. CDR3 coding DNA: TGTGCCAGCAGCTGGGGGACAGGGTTCTATGGCTACACCTTC. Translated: CASSWGTGFYGYTF.

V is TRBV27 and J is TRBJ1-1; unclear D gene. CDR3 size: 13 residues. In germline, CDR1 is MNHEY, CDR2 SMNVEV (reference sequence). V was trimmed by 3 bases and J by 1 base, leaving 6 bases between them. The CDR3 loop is CASSFMPNTEAFF. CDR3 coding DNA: TGTGCCAGCAGTTTCATGCCGAACACTGAAGCTTTCTTT.

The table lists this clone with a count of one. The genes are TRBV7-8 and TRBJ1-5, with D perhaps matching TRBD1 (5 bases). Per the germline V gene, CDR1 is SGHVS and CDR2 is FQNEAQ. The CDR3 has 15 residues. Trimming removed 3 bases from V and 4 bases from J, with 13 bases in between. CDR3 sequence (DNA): TGTGCCAGCAGCTTGGGGACGGCGGGGAATCAGCCCCAGCATTTT. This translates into CASSLGTAGNQPQHF.

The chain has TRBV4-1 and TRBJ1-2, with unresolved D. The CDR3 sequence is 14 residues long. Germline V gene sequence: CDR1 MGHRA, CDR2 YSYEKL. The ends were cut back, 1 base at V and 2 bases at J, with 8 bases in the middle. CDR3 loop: CASSQVARNYGYTF. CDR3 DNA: TGCGCCAGCAGCCAAGTCGCCAGAAACTATGGCTACACCTTC.

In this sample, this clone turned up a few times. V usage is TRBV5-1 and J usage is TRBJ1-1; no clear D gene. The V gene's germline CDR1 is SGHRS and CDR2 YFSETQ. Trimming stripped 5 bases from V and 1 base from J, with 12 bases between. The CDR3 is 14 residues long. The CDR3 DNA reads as TGCGCCAGCAGTAATGGACCGCAGAACACTGAAGCTTTCTTT. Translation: CASSNGPQNTEAFF.

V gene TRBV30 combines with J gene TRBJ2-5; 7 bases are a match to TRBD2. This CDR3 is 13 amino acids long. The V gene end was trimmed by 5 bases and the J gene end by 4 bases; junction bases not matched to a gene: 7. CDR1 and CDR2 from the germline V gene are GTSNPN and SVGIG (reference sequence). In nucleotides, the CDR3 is TGTGCCTGGGGTCCGGGGGGTTTAGAGACCCAGTACTTC. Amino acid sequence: CAWGPGGLETQYF.

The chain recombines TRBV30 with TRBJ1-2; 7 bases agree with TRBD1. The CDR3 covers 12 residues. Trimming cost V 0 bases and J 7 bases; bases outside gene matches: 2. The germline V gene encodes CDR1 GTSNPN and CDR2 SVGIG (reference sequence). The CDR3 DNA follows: TGTGCCTGGAGTGTACAGGGGCGTGGCTACACCTTC. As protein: CAWSVQGRGYTF.

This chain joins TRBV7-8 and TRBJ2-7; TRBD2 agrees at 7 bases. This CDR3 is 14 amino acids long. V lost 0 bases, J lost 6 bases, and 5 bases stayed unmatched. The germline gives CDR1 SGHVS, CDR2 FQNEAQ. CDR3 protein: CASSLASREGEQYF. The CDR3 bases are TGTGCCAGCAGCTTAGCTTCCAGGGAGGGCGAGCAGTACTTC.

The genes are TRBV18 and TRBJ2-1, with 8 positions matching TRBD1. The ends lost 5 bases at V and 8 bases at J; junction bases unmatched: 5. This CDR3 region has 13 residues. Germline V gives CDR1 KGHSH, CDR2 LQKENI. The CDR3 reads CASSGQGRDEQFF. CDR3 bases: TGTGCCAGCTCAGGACAGGGACGGGATGAGCAGTTCTTC.